This T cell receptor (beta chain) was sequenced during a study of T cell clones after liver transplantation. Study summary: TCRbeta sequencing after a pre-transplant mixed lymphocyte reaction identified graft-donor-reactive clones, later tracked in post-transplant blood. Third-party-reactive TCRbeta sequences from pre-transplant mixed lymphocyte reactions served as antigen-independent comparators.

This table comes from immunoSEQ multiplex PCR, and its TCRdb copy is limited to in-frame clones, with some not included. The sample has tens of thousands of clones; around nine tenths are singletons. With 0 bases clipped from V and 0 bases from J, the junction kept 4 bases outside the gene matches. The CDR3 has 16 residues. Germline values: CDR1 SGHRS, CDR2 YFSETQ. The V call is TRBV5-1, the J call TRBJ2-3; 7 positions agree with TRBD1. The starting material was CD4+ T cells from blood, obtained before liver transplant. This TCR derives from a human donor who received a liver transplant. The CDR3 DNA reads TGCGCCAGCAGCTTGGGTGACAGGGCTAGCACAGATACGCAGTATTTT. Translated: CASSLGDRASTDTQYF.